This TCR beta chain was sequenced for a study of CD8+ T cells in alopecia areata. This clone has ten or more counts. The germline V gene has CDR1 SGHTA and CDR2 FQGNSA. The CDR3 spans 14 residues. Trimming removed 3 bases at V and 0 bases at J, with 9 bases between. In each case, RNA was isolated and then reverse transcribed into cDNA as the sequencing template. The repertoire was sequenced with immunoSEQ multiplex PCR; TCRdb's copy has only in-frame clones and lacks some. The sample holds more than 200,000 clones, around two fifths seen once. Treatment indicated: oral pan-JAK inhibitor, 5-10 mg twice daily.

The receptor was isolated from a human donor with alopecia areata. V is TRBV7-2 and J is TRBJ2-7; D perhaps matches TRBD1 (5 bases). The sequencing here drew on CD4+ T cells sorted from blood, taken at approximately week 37, from a patient treated with tofacitinib. CDR3 nucleotide sequence: TGTGCCAGCAGCTTCAGGACAAGCTCCTACGAGCAGTACTTC. Residues: CASSFRTSSYEQYF.